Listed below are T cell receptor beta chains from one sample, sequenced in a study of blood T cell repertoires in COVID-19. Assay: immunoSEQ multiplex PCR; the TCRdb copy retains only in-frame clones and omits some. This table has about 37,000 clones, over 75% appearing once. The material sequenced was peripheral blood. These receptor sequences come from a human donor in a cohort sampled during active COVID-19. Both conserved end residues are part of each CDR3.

CDR3 protein: CASSPHELAGATNTGELFF
J gene: TRBJ2-2
CDR3 length: 19
V gene: TRBV6-2/TRBV6-3

CDR3 protein: CASSLGGLRMPGELFF
J gene: TRBJ2-2
CDR3 length: 16
V gene: TRBV5-1

CDR3 protein: CASSSGRDSRMLDYGYTF
J gene: TRBJ1-2
CDR3 length: 18
V gene: TRBV7-2

CDR3 protein: CASSAYEQYF
J gene: TRBJ2-7
CDR3 length: 10
V gene: TRBV12-3/TRBV12-4

CDR3 protein: CATFRASGDTDTQYF
J gene: TRBJ2-3
CDR3 length: 15
V gene: TRBV15

CDR3 protein: CASSYSHGANYGYTF
J gene: TRBJ1-2
CDR3 length: 15
V gene: TRBV6-2/TRBV6-3

CDR3 protein: CASSPRQGVSNYGYTF
J gene: TRBJ1-2
CDR3 length: 16
V gene: TRBV4-1

CDR3 protein: CASRPGMDYGYTF
J gene: TRBJ1-2
CDR3 length: 13
V gene: TRBV12-3/TRBV12-4

CDR3 protein: CASSYGGSNQPQHF
J gene: TRBJ1-5
CDR3 length: 14
V gene: TRBV6-2/TRBV6-3

CDR3 protein: CASSTTGGSNQPQHF
J gene: TRBJ1-5
CDR3 length: 15
V gene: TRBV19

CDR3 protein: CASLREGRSTGELFF
J gene: TRBJ2-2
CDR3 length: 15
V gene: TRBV5-1

CDR3 protein: CASSQTGTTEAFF
J gene: TRBJ1-1
CDR3 length: 13
V gene: TRBV7-9

CDR3 protein: CASSFSRADSPLHF
J gene: TRBJ1-6
CDR3 length: 14
V gene: TRBV7-6

CDR3 protein: CASSLETGVSNQPQHF
J gene: TRBJ1-5
CDR3 length: 16
V gene: TRBV7-8

CDR3 protein: CASSPKIRVTDTQYF
J gene: TRBJ2-3
CDR3 length: 15
V gene: TRBV7-9

CDR3 protein: CATREGLSSYNSPLHF
J gene: TRBJ1-6
CDR3 length: 16
V gene: TRBV4-3

CDR3 protein: CASSPSSDTQYF
J gene: TRBJ2-3
CDR3 length: 12
V gene: TRBV19

CDR3 protein: CASSVGVAVTYNSPLHF
J gene: TRBJ1-6
CDR3 length: 17
V gene: TRBV2

CDR3 protein: CASKTNTGANYGYTF
J gene: TRBJ1-2
CDR3 length: 15
V gene: TRBV2

CDR3 protein: CASSHPPGELFF
J gene: TRBJ2-2
CDR3 length: 12
V gene: TRBV14

CDR3 protein: CASSLGGQGTGELFF
J gene: TRBJ2-2
CDR3 length: 15
V gene: TRBV11-3

CDR3 protein: CASSSSLGQGAYEQYF
J gene: TRBJ2-7
CDR3 length: 16
V gene: TRBV28

CDR3 protein: CARLTPYSDTQYF
J gene: TRBJ2-3
CDR3 length: 13
V gene: TRBV2

CDR3 protein: CASSLEWGGTGELFF
J gene: TRBJ2-2
CDR3 length: 15
V gene: TRBV5-1

CDR3 protein: CASSQPFNGVRNEKLFF
J gene: TRBJ1-4
CDR3 length: 17
V gene: TRBV4-1

CDR3 protein: CATFPRTGGTYGYTF
J gene: TRBJ1-2
CDR3 length: 15
V gene: TRBV6-5

CDR3 protein: CASSAGRQGNMGYTF
J gene: TRBJ1-2
CDR3 length: 15
V gene: TRBV9

CDR3 protein: CASSIAGTGVSNTEAFF
J gene: TRBJ1-1
CDR3 length: 17
V gene: TRBV6-2/TRBV6-3

CDR3 protein: CASSLAWLGGTQYF
J gene: TRBJ2-5
CDR3 length: 14
V gene: TRBV7-9

CDR3 protein: CASSPQGPYEQYF
J gene: TRBJ2-7
CDR3 length: 13
V gene: TRBV7-2

CDR3 protein: CASRLSGSSTDTQYF
J gene: TRBJ2-3
CDR3 length: 15
V gene: TRBV6-5

CDR3 protein: CASSQEPSGNNEQFF
J gene: TRBJ2-1
CDR3 length: 15
V gene: TRBV4-3

CDR3 protein: CASSIGDRGTEAFF
J gene: TRBJ1-1
CDR3 length: 14
V gene: TRBV19

CDR3 protein: CASSYSSTGSGNTIYF
J gene: TRBJ1-3
CDR3 length: 16
V gene: TRBV6-5

CDR3 protein: CASRTTGPYGYTF
J gene: TRBJ1-2
CDR3 length: 13
V gene: TRBV2

CDR3 protein: CASSAPTGEFYGETQYF
J gene: TRBJ2-5
CDR3 length: 17
V gene: TRBV5-1

CDR3 protein: CASSLGQITDTQYF
J gene: TRBJ2-3
CDR3 length: 14
V gene: TRBV5-1

CDR3 protein: CAPPGLAGLVHDEQFF
J gene: TRBJ2-1
CDR3 length: 16
V gene: TRBV24-1

CDR3 protein: CASSLGWGEYNEQFF
J gene: TRBJ2-1
CDR3 length: 15
V gene: TRBV7-2

CDR3 protein: CASSLGQNTEAFF
J gene: TRBJ1-1
CDR3 length: 13
V gene: TRBV6-5

CDR3 protein: CASRADRHITEAFF
J gene: TRBJ1-1
CDR3 length: 14
V gene: TRBV6-6

CDR3 protein: CASRTLKGGHRYQETQYF
J gene: TRBJ2-5
CDR3 length: 18
V gene: TRBV27

CDR3 protein: CASSPTETSGGETQYF
J gene: TRBJ2-5
CDR3 length: 16
V gene: TRBV18

CDR3 protein: CASQGSSYEQYF
J gene: TRBJ2-7
CDR3 length: 12
V gene: TRBV6-5

CDR3 protein: CASSGTGGLRTEAFF
J gene: TRBJ1-1
CDR3 length: 15
V gene: TRBV5-1

CDR3 protein: CASSRDDRENQPQHF
J gene: TRBJ1-5
CDR3 length: 15
V gene: TRBV4-1

CDR3 protein: CASSQGLAGTFSKTQYF
J gene: TRBJ2-5
CDR3 length: 17
V gene: TRBV10-2

CDR3 protein: CASSFGGQRNYGYTF
J gene: TRBJ1-2
CDR3 length: 15
V gene: TRBV28

CDR3 protein: CASSVTGTEAFF
J gene: TRBJ1-1
CDR3 length: 12
V gene: TRBV11-3

CDR3 protein: CASSSSQRGSGHEQFF
J gene: TRBJ2-1
CDR3 length: 16
V gene: TRBV5-4

CDR3 protein: CASSGGLPPGTGELFF
J gene: TRBJ2-2
CDR3 length: 16
V gene: TRBV2

CDR3 protein: CASSQTGTMNEKLFF
J gene: TRBJ1-4
CDR3 length: 15
V gene: TRBV5-1

CDR3 protein: CASSLFGDINTGELFF
J gene: TRBJ2-2
CDR3 length: 16
V gene: TRBV27

CDR3 protein: CASSPSTREGEQYF
J gene: TRBJ2-7
CDR3 length: 14
V gene: TRBV5-1

CDR3 protein: CASSLAGQDGVYGYTF
J gene: TRBJ1-2
CDR3 length: 16
V gene: TRBV5-1

CDR3 protein: CSAREGAEQYF
J gene: TRBJ2-7
CDR3 length: 11
V gene: TRBV20-1